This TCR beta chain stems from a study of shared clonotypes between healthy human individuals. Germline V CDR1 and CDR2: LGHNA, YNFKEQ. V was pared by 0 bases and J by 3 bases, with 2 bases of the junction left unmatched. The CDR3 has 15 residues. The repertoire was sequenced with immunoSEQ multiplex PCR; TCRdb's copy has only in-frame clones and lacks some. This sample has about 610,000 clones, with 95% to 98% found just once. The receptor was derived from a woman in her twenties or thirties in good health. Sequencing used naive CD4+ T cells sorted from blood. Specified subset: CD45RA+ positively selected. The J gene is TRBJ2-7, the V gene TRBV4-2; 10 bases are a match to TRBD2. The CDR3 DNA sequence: TGTGCCAGCAGCCAAGATACTAGCGGGAACTACGAGCAGTACTTC. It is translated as CASSQDTSGNYEQYF.